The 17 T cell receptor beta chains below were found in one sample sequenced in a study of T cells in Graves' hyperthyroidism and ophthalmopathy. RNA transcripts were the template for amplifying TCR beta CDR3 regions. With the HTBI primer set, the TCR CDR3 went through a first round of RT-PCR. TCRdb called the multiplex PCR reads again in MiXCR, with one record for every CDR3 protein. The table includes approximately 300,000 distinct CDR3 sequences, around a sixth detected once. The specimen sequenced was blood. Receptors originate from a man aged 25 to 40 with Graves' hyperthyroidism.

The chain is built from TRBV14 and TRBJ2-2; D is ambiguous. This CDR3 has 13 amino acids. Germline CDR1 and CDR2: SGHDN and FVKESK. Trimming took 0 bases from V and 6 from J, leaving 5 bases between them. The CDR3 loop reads CASSQDGPGELFF. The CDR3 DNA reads TGTGCCAGCAGCCAAGACGGCCCCGGGGAGCTGTTTTTT.

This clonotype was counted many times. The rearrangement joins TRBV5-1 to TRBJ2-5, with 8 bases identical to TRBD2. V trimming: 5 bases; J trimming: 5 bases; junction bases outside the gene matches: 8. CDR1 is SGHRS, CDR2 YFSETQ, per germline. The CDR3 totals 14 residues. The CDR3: CASSSGTSTETQYF. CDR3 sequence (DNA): TGCGCCAGCAGTTCCGGGACTAGTACGGAGACCCAGTACTTC.

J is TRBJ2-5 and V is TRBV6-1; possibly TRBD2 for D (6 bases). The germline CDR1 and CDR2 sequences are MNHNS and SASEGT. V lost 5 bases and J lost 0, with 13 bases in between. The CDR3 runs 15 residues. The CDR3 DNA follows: TGTGCCAGCAGTTTCTTAGCGGAGTACCAAGAGACCCAGTACTTC. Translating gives CASSFLAEYQETQYF.

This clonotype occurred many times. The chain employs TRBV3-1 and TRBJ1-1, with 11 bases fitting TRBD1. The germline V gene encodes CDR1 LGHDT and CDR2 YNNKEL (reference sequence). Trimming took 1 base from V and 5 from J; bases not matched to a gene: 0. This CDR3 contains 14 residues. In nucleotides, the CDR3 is TGTGCCAGCAGCCAAGGGGACAGGGGGACTGAAGCTTTCTTT. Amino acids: CASSQGDRGTEAFF. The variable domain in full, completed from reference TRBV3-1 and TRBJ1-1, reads DTAVSQTPKYLVTQMGNDKSIKCEQNLGHDTMYWYKQDSKKFLKIMFSYNNKELIINETVPNRFSPKSPDKAHLNLHINSLELGDSAVYFCASSQGDRGTEAFFGQGTRLTVV.

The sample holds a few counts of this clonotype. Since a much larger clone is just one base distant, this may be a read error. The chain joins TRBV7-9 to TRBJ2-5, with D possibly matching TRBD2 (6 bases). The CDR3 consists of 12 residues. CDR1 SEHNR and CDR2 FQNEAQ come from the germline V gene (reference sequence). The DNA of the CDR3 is TGTGCCAGCAGCTTAGGCGGGGAGACCCAGCACTTC. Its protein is CASSLGGETQHF.

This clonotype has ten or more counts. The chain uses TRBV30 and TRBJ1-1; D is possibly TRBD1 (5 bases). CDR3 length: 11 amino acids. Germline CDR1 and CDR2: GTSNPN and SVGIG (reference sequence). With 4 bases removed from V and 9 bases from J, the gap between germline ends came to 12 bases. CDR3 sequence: CAWILGPQAFF. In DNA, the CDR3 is TGTGCCTGGATCTTGGGACCTCAAGCTTTCTTT.

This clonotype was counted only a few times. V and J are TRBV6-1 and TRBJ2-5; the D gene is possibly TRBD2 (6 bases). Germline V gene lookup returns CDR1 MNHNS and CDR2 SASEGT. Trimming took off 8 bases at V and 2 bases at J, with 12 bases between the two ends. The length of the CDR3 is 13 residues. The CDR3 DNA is TGTGCCAGCGCGGGGAAGGGGCAAGAGACCCAGTACTTC. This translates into CASAGKGQETQYF.

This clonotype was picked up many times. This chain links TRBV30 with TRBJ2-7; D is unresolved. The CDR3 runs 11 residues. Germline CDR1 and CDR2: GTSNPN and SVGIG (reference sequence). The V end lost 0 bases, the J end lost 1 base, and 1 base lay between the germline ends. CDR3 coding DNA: TGTGCCTGGAGTGTATCCTACGAGCAGTACTTC. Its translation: CAWSVSYEQYF.

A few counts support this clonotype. CDR3 protein: CASTHGGLRNTEAFF. DNA for the CDR3: TGTGCCAGCACCCATGGCGGCCTTAGGAACACTGAAGCTTTCTTT. The chain joins TRBV12-3 or TRBV12-4 to TRBJ1-1; no definite D call. This CDR3 has 15 residues. The ends were cut back, 7 bases at V and 1 base at J, with 16 bases in the middle.

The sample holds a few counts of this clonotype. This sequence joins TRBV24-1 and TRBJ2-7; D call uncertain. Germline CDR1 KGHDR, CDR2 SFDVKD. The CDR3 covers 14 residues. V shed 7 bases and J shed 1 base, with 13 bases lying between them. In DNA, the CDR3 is TGTGCCACCAGAAAGGTTCTACCTTCCTACGAGCAGTACTTC. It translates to CATRKVLPSYEQYF.

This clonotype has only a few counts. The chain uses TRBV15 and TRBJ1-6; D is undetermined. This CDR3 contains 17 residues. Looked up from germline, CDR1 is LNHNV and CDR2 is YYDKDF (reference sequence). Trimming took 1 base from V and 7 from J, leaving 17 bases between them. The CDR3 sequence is CATSRVSPSFTNSPLHF. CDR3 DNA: TGTGCCACCAGCAGAGTCAGTCCTAGTTTTACGAATTCACCCCTCCACTTT.

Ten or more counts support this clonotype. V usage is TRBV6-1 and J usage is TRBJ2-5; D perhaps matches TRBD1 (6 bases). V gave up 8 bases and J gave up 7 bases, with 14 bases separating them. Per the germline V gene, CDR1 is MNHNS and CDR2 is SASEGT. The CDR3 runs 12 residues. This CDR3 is CASGGRGGTQYF. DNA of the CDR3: TGTGCCAGCGGGGGCAGGGGTGGGACCCAGTACTTC.

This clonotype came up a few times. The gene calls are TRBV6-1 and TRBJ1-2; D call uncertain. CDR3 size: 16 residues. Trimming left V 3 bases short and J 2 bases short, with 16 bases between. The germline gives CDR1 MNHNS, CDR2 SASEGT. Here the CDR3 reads CASSDILRALNYGYTF. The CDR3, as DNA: TGTGCCAGCAGTGATATTTTACGGGCCTTAAACTATGGCTACACCTTC.

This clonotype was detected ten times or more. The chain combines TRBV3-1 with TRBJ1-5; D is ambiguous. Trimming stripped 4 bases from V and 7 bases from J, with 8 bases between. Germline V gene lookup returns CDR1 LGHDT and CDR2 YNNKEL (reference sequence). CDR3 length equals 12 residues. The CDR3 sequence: CASSPGGQPQHF. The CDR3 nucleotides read TGTGCCAGCAGCCCGGGCGGACAGCCCCAGCATTTT.

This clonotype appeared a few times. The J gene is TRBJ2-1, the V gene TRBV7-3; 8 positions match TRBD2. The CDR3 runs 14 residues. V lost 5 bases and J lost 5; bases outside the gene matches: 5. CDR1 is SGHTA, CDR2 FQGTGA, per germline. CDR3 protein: CASSATSGNNEQFF. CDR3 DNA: TGTGCCAGCAGCGCAACTAGCGGAAACAATGAGCAGTTCTTC.

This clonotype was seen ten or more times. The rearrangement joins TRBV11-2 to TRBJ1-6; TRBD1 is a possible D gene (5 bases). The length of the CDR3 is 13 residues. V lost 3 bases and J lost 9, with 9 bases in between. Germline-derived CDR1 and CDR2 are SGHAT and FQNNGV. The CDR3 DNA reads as TGTGCCAGCAGCTTTCAGGGTGGTTCACCCCTCCACTTT. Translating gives CASSFQGGSPLHF.

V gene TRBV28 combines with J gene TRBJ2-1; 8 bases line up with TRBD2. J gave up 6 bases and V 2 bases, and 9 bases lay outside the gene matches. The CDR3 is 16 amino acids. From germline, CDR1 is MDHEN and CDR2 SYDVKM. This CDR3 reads CASSLETSGGGNEQFF. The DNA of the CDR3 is TGTGCCAGCAGTTTAGAAACTAGCGGAGGGGGCAATGAGCAGTTCTTC.